This T cell receptor beta chain was recovered during a study of naive and memory T cell subsets. The study, taken as a whole, reports: Naive repertoires, especially CD8, held a few larger clonotypes, possibly memory cells re-expressing CD45RA. RNA-based TCR counts may shift with T cell activation and differentiation.

With regard to this clonotype: Its specificity is unknown.

This CDR3 has 13 residues. The germline CDR1 and CDR2 sequences are SQVTM and ANQGSEA. Deletions cut 7 bases from V and 0 bases from J, with 13 bases between. Four subsets defined by CD45RA and CD27 were sorted after CD3, CD4, CD8 and live/dead staining. Both TRBC1 and TRBC2 were covered by a beta constant-region primer of two equimolar oligonucleotides. The ligated cDNA underwent four PCR rounds using SP2 and nested alpha and beta constant-region primers. A single record per CDR3 protein comes from TCRdb applying MiXCR to the UMI-ligation and nested PCR reads. In the table there are fewer than 150,000 distinct CDR3 sequences, 15% to 25% of which are singletons.

The sequence derives from a human donor in good health. The chain is built from TRBV29-1 and TRBJ2-7, with a possible D match to TRBD2 (5 bases). The sequenced sample was naive CD8+ T cells from blood. The CDR3: CSARTALSYEQYF. In nucleotides, the CDR3 is TGCAGCGCTAGGACTGCCCTCTCCTACGAGCAGTACTTC.